This T cell receptor beta chain is drawn from a study of T cells and copy number aberrations in small-cell lung cancer. Study findings and constraints: Sequencing artifacts are a known risk, since all specimens were formalin-fixed paraffin-embedded.

Notes on this clone: Its antigen is unidentified.

Germline lookup yields CDR1 SGHRS and CDR2 YFSETQ. The CDR3 spans 16 residues. Trimming left V 0 bases short and J 0 bases short, with 11 bases between. Method: immunoSEQ multiplex PCR; TCRdb's copy keeps in-frame clones and lacks some. The sample carries 2,500 to 3,000 clones, approximately 82% recorded once. Normal lung samples lay at least 2 cm from the tumor margin. The V call is TRBV5-1, the J call TRBJ2-3; no definite D call. The sequencing sample was made of normal tissue next to the tumor. The TCR comes from a man between 65 and 85 years old with small cell lung cancer. CDR3 region: CASSLAGGASTDTQYF. CDR3 sequence (DNA): TGCGCCAGCAGCTTGGCGGGCGGCGCAAGCACAGATACGCAGTATTTT.